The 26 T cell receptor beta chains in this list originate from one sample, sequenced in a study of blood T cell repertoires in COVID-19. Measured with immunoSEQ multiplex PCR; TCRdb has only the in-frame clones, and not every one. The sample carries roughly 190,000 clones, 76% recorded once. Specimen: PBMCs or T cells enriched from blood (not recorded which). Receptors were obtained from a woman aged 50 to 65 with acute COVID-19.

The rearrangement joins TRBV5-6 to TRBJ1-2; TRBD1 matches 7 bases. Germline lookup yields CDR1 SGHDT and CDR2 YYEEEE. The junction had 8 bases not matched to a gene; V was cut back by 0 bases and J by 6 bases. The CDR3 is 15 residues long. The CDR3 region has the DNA TGTGCCAGCAGCTTGGGGTCGGGACAGAATAATGGCTACACCTTC. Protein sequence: CASSLGSGQNNGYTF.

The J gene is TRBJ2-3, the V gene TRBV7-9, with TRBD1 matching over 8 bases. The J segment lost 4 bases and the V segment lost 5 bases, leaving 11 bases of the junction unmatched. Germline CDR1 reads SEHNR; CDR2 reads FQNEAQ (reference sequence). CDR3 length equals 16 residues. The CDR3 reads CASSQGQGAGADTQYF. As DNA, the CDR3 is TGTGCCAGCAGCCAGGGGCAGGGGGCCGGCGCAGATACGCAGTATTTT.

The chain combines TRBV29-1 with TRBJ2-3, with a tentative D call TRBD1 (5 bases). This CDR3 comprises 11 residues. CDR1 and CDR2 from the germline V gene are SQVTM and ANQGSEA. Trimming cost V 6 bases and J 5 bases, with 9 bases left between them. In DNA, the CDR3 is TGCAGCGTCAGGGAAGGAGATACGCAGTATTTT. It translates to CSVREGDTQYF.

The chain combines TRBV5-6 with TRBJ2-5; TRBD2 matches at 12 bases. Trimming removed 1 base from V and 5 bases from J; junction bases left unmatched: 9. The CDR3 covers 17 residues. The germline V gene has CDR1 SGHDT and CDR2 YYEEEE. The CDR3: CASSLRLAGAKSETQYF. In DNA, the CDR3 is TGTGCCAGCAGCTTGCGACTAGCGGGAGCAAAATCGGAGACCCAGTACTTC. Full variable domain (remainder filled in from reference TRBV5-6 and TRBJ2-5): DAGVTQSPTHLIKTRGQQVTLRCSPKSGHDTVSWYQQALGQGPQFIFQYYEEEERQRGNFPDRFSGHQFPNYSSELNVNALLLGDSALYLCASSLRLAGAKSETQYFGPGTRLLVL.

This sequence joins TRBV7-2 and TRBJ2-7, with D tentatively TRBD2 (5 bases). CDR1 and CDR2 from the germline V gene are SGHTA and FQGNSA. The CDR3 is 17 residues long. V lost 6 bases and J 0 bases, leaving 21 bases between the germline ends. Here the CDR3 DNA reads TGTGCCAGCAGTCCTGAGGGAGTGGGAGTACCCTCCTACGAGCAGTACGTC. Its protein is CASSPEGVGVPSYEQYV.

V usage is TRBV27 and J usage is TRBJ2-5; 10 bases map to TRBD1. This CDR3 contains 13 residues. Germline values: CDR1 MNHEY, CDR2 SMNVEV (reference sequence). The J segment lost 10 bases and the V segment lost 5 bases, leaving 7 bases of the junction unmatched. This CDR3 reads CASSIQDRGVQYF. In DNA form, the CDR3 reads TGTGCCAGCAGTATTCAGGACAGGGGGGTCCAGTACTTC.

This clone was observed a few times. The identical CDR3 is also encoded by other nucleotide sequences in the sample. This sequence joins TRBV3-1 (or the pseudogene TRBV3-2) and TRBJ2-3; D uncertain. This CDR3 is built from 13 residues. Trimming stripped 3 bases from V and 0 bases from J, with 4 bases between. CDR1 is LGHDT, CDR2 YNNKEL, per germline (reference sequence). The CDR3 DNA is TGTGCCAGCAGCCACCCTAGCACAGATACGCAGTATTTT. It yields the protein CASSHPSTDTQYF.

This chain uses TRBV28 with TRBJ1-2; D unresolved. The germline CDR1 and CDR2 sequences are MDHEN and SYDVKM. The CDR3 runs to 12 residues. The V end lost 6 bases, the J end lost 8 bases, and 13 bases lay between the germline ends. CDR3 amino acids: CASSPTWFGYTF. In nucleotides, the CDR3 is TGTGCCAGCAGCCCAACATGGTTCGGCTACACCTTC.

CDR3 amino acids: CATSDPRRTYNEQFF. The CDR3 DNA is TGTGCCACCAGTGATCCGCGGAGGACCTACAATGAGCAGTTCTTC. The gene calls are TRBV24-1 and TRBJ2-1, with D tentatively TRBD2 (5 bases). The germline CDR1 and CDR2 sequences are KGHDR and SFDVKD. The CDR3 contains 15 residues. Trimming stripped 3 bases from V and 2 bases from J, with 10 bases between.

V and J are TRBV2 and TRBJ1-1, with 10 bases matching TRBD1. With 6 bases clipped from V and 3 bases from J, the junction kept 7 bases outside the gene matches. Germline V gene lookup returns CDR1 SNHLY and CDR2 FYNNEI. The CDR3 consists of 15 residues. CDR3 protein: CASRRSGTGDTEAFF. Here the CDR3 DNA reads TGTGCCAGCAGGAGATCCGGGACAGGGGACACTGAAGCTTTCTTT.

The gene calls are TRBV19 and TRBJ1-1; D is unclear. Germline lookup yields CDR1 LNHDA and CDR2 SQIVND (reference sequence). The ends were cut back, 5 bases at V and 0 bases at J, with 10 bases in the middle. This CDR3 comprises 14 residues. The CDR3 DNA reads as TGTGCCAGTAGTTCATGGCCCATGAACACTGAAGCTTTCTTT. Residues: CASSSWPMNTEAFF. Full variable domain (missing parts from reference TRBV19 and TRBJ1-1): DGGITQSPKYLFRKEGQNVTLSCEQNLNHDAMYWYRQDPGQGLRLIYYSQIVNDFQKGDIAEGYSVSREKKESFPLTVTSAQKNPTAFYLCASSSWPMNTEAFFGQGTRLTVV.

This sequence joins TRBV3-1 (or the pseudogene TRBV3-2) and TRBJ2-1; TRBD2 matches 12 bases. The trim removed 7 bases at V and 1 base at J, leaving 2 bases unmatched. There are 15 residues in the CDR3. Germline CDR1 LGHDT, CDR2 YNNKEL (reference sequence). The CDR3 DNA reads TGTGCCAGCAACCTAGCGGGGGGGTCCTACAATGAGCAGTTCTTC. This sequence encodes CASNLAGGSYNEQFF.

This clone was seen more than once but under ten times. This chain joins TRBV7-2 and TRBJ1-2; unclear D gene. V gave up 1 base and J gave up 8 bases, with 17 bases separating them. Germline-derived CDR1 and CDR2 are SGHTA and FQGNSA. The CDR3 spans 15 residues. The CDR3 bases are TGTGCCAGCAGCTTAGTCGGAGGGTCAAGGAACGGCTACACCTTC. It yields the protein CASSLVGGSRNGYTF.

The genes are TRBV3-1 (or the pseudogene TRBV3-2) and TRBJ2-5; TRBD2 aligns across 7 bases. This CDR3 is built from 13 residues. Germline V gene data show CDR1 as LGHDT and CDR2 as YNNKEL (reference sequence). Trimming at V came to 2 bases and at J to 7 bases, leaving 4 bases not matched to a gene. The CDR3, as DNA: TGTGCCAGCAGCCAACGGGGAGGGAGGACCCAGTACTTC. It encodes CASSQRGGRTQYF.

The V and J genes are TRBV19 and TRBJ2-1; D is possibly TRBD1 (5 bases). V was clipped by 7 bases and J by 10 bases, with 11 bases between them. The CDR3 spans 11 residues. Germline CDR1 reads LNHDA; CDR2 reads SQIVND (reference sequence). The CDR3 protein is CASTRQGEQFF. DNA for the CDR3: TGTGCCAGTACCAGGCAGGGCGAGCAGTTCTTC.

CDR3 DNA: TGTGCCAGCAGACGGACCCAGGGGAATTCACCCCTCCACTTT. Protein product: CASRRTQGNSPLHF. The J gene is TRBJ1-6, the V gene TRBV6-5, with D perhaps TRBD1 (6 bases). Trimming cost V 6 bases and J 7 bases, with 13 bases left between them. The length of the CDR3 is 14 residues. Germline V gene data show CDR1 as MNHEY and CDR2 as SVGAGI.

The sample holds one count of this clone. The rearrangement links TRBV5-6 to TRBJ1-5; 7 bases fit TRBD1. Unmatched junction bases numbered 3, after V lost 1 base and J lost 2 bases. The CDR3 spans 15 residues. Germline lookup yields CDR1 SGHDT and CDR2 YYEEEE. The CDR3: CASSLNRGGNQPQHF. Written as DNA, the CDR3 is TGTGCCAGCAGCTTGAACAGGGGCGGCAATCAGCCCCAGCATTTT.

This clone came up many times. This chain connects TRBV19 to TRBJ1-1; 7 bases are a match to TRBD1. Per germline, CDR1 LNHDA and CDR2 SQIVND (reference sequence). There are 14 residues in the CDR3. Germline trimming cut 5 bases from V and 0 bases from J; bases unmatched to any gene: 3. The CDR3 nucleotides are TGTGCCAGTAGTGACGGACAGGTGAACACTGAAGCTTTCTTT. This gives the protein CASSDGQVNTEAFF.

This chain's CDR3 is CASSPEARGNYGYTF. For the CDR3, the DNA is TGTGCCAGTAGCCCCGAGGCGAGGGGGAACTATGGCTACACCTTC. The chain employs TRBV19 and TRBJ1-2; D possibly corresponds to TRBD1 (6 bases). Germline CDR1 is LNHDA and CDR2 is SQIVND (reference sequence). Trimming took 6 bases from V and 2 from J, leaving 16 bases between them. There are 15 residues in the CDR3. Full variable domain (missing parts from reference TRBV19 and TRBJ1-2): DGGITQSPKYLFRKEGQNVTLSCEQNLNHDAMYWYRQDPGQGLRLIYYSQIVNDFQKGDIAEGYSVSREKKESFPLTVTSAQKNPTAFYLCASSPEARGNYGYTFGSGTRLTVV.

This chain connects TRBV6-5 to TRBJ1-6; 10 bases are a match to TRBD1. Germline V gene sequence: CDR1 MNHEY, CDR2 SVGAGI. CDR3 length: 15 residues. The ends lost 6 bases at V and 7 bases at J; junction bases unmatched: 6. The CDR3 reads CASRPGQGKNSPLHF. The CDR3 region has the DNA TGTGCCAGCAGGCCGGGACAGGGGAAGAATTCACCCCTCCACTTT.

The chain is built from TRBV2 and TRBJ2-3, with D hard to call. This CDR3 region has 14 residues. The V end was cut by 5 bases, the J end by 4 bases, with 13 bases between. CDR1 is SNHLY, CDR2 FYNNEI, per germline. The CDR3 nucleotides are TGTGCCAGCAGTCCGACACAAGGCGCAGATACGCAGTATTTT. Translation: CASSPTQGADTQYF.

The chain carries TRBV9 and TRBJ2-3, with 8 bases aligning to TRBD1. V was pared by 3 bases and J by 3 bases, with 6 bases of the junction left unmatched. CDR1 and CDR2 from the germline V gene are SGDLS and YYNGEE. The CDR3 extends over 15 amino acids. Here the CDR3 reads CASSGIQGGTDTQYF. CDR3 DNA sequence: TGTGCCAGCAGCGGAATACAGGGGGGAACAGATACGCAGTATTTT.

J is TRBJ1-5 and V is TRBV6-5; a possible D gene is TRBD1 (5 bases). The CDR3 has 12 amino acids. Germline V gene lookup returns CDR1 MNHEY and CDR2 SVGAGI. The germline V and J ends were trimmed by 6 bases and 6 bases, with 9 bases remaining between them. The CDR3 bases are TGTGCCAGCAGCAGGGTTTCTCAGCCCCAGCATTTT. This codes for CASSRVSQPQHF.

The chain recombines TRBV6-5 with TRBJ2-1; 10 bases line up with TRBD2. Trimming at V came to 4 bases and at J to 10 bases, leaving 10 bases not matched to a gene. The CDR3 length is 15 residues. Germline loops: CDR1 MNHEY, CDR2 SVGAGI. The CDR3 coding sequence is TGTGCCAGCAGTTCCGGGACTAGCGCGGGGTACGAGCAGTTCTTC. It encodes CASSSGTSAGYEQFF.

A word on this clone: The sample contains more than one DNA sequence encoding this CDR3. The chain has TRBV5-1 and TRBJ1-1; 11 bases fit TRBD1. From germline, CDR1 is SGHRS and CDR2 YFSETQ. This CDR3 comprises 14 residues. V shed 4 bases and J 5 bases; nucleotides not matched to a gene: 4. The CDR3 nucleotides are TGCGCCAGCAGCGCGGGACAGGGGGGTACTGAAGCTTTCTTT. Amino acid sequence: CASSAGQGGTEAFF.

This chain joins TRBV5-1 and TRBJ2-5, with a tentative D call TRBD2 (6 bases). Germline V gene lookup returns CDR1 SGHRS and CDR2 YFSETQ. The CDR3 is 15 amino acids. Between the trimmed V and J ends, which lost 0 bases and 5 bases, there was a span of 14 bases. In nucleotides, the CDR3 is TGCGCCAGCAGCTTGGGCCGGGGGTTAGGTGAGACCCAGTACTTC. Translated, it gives CASSLGRGLGETQYF.